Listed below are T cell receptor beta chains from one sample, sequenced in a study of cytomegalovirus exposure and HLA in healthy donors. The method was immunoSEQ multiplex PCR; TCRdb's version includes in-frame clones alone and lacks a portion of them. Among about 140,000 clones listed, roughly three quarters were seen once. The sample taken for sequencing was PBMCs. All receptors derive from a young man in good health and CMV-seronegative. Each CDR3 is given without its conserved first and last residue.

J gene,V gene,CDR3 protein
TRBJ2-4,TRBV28,ASPTRAGLNIQY
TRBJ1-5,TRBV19,ASSQQSNQPQH
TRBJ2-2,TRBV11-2,ASSLNPSLAGGNGELF
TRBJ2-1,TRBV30,AWSSGTGFYNEQF
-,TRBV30,AWSVQGATYEQY
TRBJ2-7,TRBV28,ASSYRTGNYEQY
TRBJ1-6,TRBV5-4,ASRGDRSLGPLH
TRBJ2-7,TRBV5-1,ASSLVGTSDYEQY
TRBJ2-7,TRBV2,ASRWQMDEQY
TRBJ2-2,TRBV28,ASRTLAGGNTGELF
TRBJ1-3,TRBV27,ASSLSGGAGNTIY
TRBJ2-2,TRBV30,AGSRTGPTGELF
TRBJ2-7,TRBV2,ASSDRTDYEQY
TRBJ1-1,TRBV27,ASSFRQGGTEAF
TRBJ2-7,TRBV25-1,ASSASRVYEQY
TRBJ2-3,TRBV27,ASSGLAGAGDRDTDTQY
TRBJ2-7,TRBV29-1,SVSPDSYEQY
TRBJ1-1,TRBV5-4,ASSSRQGNTEAF